One sample yielded the 25 T cell receptor beta chains listed below, sequenced in a study of shared clonotypes between healthy human individuals. Some clones are missing from TCRdb's copy, which holds only in-frame ones; the method was immunoSEQ multiplex PCR. The table shows about 2.4 million clones, with around 94% occurring only once. Sequencing used naive CD4+ T cells sorted from blood. Sample subset: CD45RA+ positively selected. The receptors come from a man aged 18 to 30 in good health.

The chain employs TRBV19 and TRBJ2-6; 9 positions match TRBD1. This CDR3 is 18 amino acids long. Per the germline V gene, CDR1 is LNHDA and CDR2 is SQIVND (reference sequence). After removal of 3 bases from V and 1 base from J, the junction contained 7 bases not matched to a gene. The CDR3 sequence: CASSMRDRVASGANVLTF. The CDR3 region has the DNA TGTGCCAGTAGTATGCGGGACAGGGTAGCATCTGGGGCCAACGTCCTGACTTTC. Full variable domain (outside the CDR3, taken from reference TRBV19 and TRBJ2-6): DGGITQSPKYLFRKEGQNVTLSCEQNLNHDAMYWYRQDPGQGLRLIYYSQIVNDFQKGDIAEGYSVSREKKESFPLTVTSAQKNPTAFYLCASSMRDRVASGANVLTFGAGSRLTVL.

This clone was seen just once. This chain connects TRBV4-2 to TRBJ2-1; D may be TRBD2 (5 bases). The CDR3 is made up of 15 amino acids. V was shortened by 0 bases and J by 2 bases, with 8 bases between the two germline ends. From germline, CDR1 is LGHNA and CDR2 YNFKEQ. The CDR3 reads CASSQDSAAYNEQFF. The DNA for the CDR3 is TGTGCCAGCAGCCAAGATAGCGCAGCCTACAATGAGCAGTTCTTC.

This clone was found once. Other DNA variants within this sample encode the same CDR3. The V gene is TRBV7-2, the J gene TRBJ2-7; D possibly corresponds to TRBD1 (5 bases). Looked up from germline, CDR1 is SGHTA and CDR2 is FQGNSA. V lost 7 bases to trimming and J lost 0 bases, with 16 bases between them. This CDR3 has 15 residues. CDR3 loop: CASTLSTGVSYEQYF. The CDR3, as DNA: TGTGCCAGCACCCTAAGTACAGGAGTCTCCTACGAGCAGTACTTC.

The genes are TRBV7-9 and TRBJ1-1, with unresolved D. V was shortened by 3 bases and J by 4 bases, with 15 bases between the two germline ends. This CDR3 spans 15 amino acids. Germline lookup yields CDR1 SEHNR and CDR2 FQNEAQ (reference sequence). CDR3 sequence: CASSFHTGPFTEAFF. The DNA for the CDR3 is TGTGCCAGCAGCTTCCACACCGGGCCGTTCACTGAAGCTTTCTTT. Combining the CDR3 with reference TRBV7-9 and TRBJ1-1 gives the whole variable domain DTGVSQNPRHKITKRGQNVTFRCDPISEHNRLYWYRQTLGQGPEFLTYFQNEAQLEKSRLLSDRFSAERPKGSFSTLEIQRTEQGDSAMYLCASSFHTGPFTEAFFGQGTRLTVV.

In regard to this clone: At one end, the junction sequence differs from germline, possibly due to a read error. The chain recombines TRBV7-2 with TRBJ2-1, with TRBD2 identical over 8 bases. Germline V gives CDR1 SGHTA, CDR2 FQGNSA. The CDR3 runs 14 residues. CDR3 in amino acids: CASSLASWREEPFF. The CDR3 DNA sequence: TGTGCCAGCAGCTTAGCGAGCTGGCGGGAGGAGCCGTTCTTC.

This chain links TRBV10-3 with TRBJ1-3, with no clear D. Trimming took 4 bases from V and 0 from J, leaving 7 bases between them. The germline V gene encodes CDR1 ENHRY and CDR2 SYGVKD. The length of the CDR3 is 14 residues. The CDR3 protein is CAISVGSSGNTIYF. Here the CDR3 DNA reads TGTGCCATCAGTGTAGGCAGCTCTGGAAACACCATATATTTT.

The chain has TRBV5-6 and TRBJ1-2, with TRBD1 as a possible D gene (5 bases). The germline gives CDR1 SGHDT, CDR2 YYEEEE. With 4 bases removed from V and 2 bases from J, the gap between germline ends came to 15 bases. The CDR3 sequence is 15 residues long. CDR3 residues: CASSPVGRTNYGYTF. DNA of the CDR3: TGTGCCAGCAGCCCGGTGGGACGGACCAACTATGGCTACACCTTC.

The rearrangement joins TRBV6-5 to TRBJ2-4, with 8 bases identical to TRBD1. Trimming took 6 bases from V and 1 from J; bases not matched to a gene: 5. The germline V gene encodes CDR1 MNHEY and CDR2 SVGAGI. The length of the CDR3 is 15 residues. The CDR3 DNA follows: TGTGCCAGCAGAGGACAGGGTTTGGCCAAAAACATTCAGTACTTC. Protein: CASRGQGLAKNIQYF.

This clone was seen just once. The chain is built from TRBV7-2 and TRBJ2-5; TRBD2 aligns across 10 bases. Germline CDR1 SGHTA, CDR2 FQGNSA. This CDR3 has 14 amino acids. The ends lost 7 bases at V and 4 bases at J; junction bases unmatched: 6. CDR3 region: CASTQLAGRETQYF. In DNA form, the CDR3 reads TGTGCCAGCACCCAACTAGCGGGAAGAGAGACCCAGTACTTC.

This clone was observed a single time. This chain connects TRBV7-2 to TRBJ2-1; tentative D call: TRBD2 (6 bases). Trimming took off 5 bases at V and 3 bases at J, with 11 bases between the two ends. Germline assignment: CDR1 SGHTA and CDR2 FQGNSA. This CDR3 contains 14 residues. The CDR3 region has the DNA TGTGCCAGCAGCCCCAGCGGGTACTACAATGAGCAGTTCTTC. It specifies CASSPSGYYNEQFF.

V gene TRBV30 combines with J gene TRBJ2-7; 8 bases match TRBD1. CDR1 and CDR2 (germline): GTSNPN, SVGIG (reference sequence). V was clipped by 4 bases and J by 3 bases; unmatched bases: 11. This CDR3 has 15 residues. The CDR3 region has the DNA TGTGCCTGGACGAGGGCGACAGGGGTGGGCTACGAGCAGTACTTC. The encoded protein is CAWTRATGVGYEQYF.

The chain links TRBV6-5 to TRBJ2-7, with TRBD1 matching 7 bases. The CDR3 has 14 amino acids. Germline V CDR1 and CDR2: MNHEY, SVGAGI. The junction had 3 bases not matched to a gene; V was cut back by 2 bases and J by 2 bases. In DNA form, the CDR3 reads TGTGCCAGCAGTTACGAGGGACAGACCTACGAGCAGTACTTC. Residues: CASSYEGQTYEQYF.

This chain links TRBV10-3 with TRBJ2-3; no firm D call. V was pared by 10 bases and J by 2 bases, with 16 bases between. Germline values: CDR1 ENHRY, CDR2 SYGVKD. The CDR3 contains 14 residues. The CDR3 DNA is TGTGCCACGGATGGTACCTCTAACACAGATACGCAGTATTTT. It yields the protein CATDGTSNTDTQYF.

V and J are TRBV7-9 and TRBJ2-5, with D possibly matching TRBD2 (7 bases). From germline, CDR1 is SEHNR and CDR2 FQNEAQ (reference sequence). This CDR3 has 17 residues. Trimming cost V 5 bases and J 1 base, with 20 bases left between them. The CDR3 is CASSPRGGAPIQETQYF. In nucleotides, the CDR3 is TGTGCCAGCAGCCCAAGGGGGGGGGCCCCTATCCAAGAGACCCAGTACTTC.

This clone has just one count. The rearrangement joins TRBV5-1 to TRBJ2-1, with TRBD1 matching 7 bases. Trimming took 1 base from V and 4 from J; bases not matched to a gene: 11. Germline CDR1 SGHRS, CDR2 YFSETQ. The CDR3 covers 17 residues. The CDR3 nucleotides are TGCGCCAGCAGCTTGACAGGGGTGGGGGTCGGATACAATGAGCAGTTCTTC. It translates to CASSLTGVGVGYNEQFF.

About this clone itself: This sample also contains other DNA sequences that code for the same CDR3. V is TRBV18 and J is TRBJ2-7, with D perhaps TRBD1 (6 bases). The CDR3 is made up of 14 amino acids. V was shortened by 3 bases and J by 0 bases, with 9 bases between the two germline ends. Germline V CDR1 and CDR2: KGHSH, LQKENI. CDR3: CASSPTTGSYEQYF. In DNA form, the CDR3 reads TGTGCCAGCTCACCCACGACAGGCTCCTACGAGCAGTACTTC. Based on the CDR3 plus reference TRBV18 and TRBJ2-7, the full variable domain is NAGVMQNPRHLVRRRGQEARLRCSPMKGHSHVYWYRQLPEEGLKFMVYLQKENIIDESGMPKERFSAEFPKEGPSILRIQQVVRGDSAAYFCASSPTTGSYEQYFGPGTRLTVT.

The CDR3 region is CASRNEGGTQYF. The CDR3, as DNA: TGTGCCAGCAGAAACGAGGGGGGGACCCAGTACTTC. The V and J genes are TRBV2 and TRBJ2-5, with D tentatively TRBD1 or TRBD2 (6 bases each). The CDR3 covers 12 residues. Germline loops: CDR1 SNHLY, CDR2 FYNNEI. Trimming left V 6 bases short and J 7 bases short, with 12 bases between.

V gene TRBV6-5 combines with J gene TRBJ2-2, with unresolved D. This CDR3 has 12 amino acids. Germline V gene sequence: CDR1 MNHEY, CDR2 SVGAGI. As DNA, the CDR3 is TGTGGGACGCACGATAACACCGGGGAGCTGTTTTTT. This encodes CGTHDNTGELFF.

The chain has TRBV9 and TRBJ2-1, with TRBD2 matching 11 bases. J gave up 9 bases and V 0 bases, and 5 bases lay outside the gene matches. The length of the CDR3 is 15 residues. From germline, CDR1 is SGDLS and CDR2 YYNGEE. CDR3 nucleotide sequence: TGTGCCAGCAGCGTAGAACTAGCGGGAGTTGGTGAGCAGTTCTTC. It encodes CASSVELAGVGEQFF.

The V gene is TRBV2, the J gene TRBJ2-1, with D possibly matching TRBD1 (5 bases). V was cut by 3 bases and J by 6 bases, with 18 bases left in between. CDR1 SNHLY and CDR2 FYNNEI come from the germline V gene. The CDR3 is made up of 16 amino acids. In DNA form, the CDR3 reads TGTGCCAGCAGTGAGATTTTTACAGGTCCTCGCAATGAGCAGTTCTTC. Its translation is CASSEIFTGPRNEQFF.

The chain employs TRBV2 and TRBJ2-4, with D unresolved. The germline gives CDR1 SNHLY, CDR2 FYNNEI. The CDR3 spans 12 residues. Trimming stripped 3 bases from V and 7 bases from J, with 7 bases between. The CDR3 loop is CASSEGPNIQYF. The CDR3 DNA follows: TGTGCCAGCAGTGAGGGTCCCAACATTCAGTACTTC.

This sequence joins TRBV18 and TRBJ1-1; TRBD1 aligns across 7 bases. Trimming cost V 3 bases and J 4 bases; bases outside gene matches: 8. This CDR3 comprises 15 residues. The germline CDR1 and CDR2 sequences are KGHSH and LQKENI. For the CDR3, the DNA is TGTGCCAGCTCACCCCAGGGGGGAAGTGTCACTGAAGCTTTCTTT. This encodes CASSPQGGSVTEAFF. Variable domain in full (rest from reference TRBV18 and TRBJ1-1): NAGVMQNPRHLVRRRGQEARLRCSPMKGHSHVYWYRQLPEEGLKFMVYLQKENIIDESGMPKERFSAEFPKEGPSILRIQQVVRGDSAAYFCASSPQGGSVTEAFFGQGTRLTVV.

This chain connects TRBV4-1 to TRBJ2-1; 7 nucleotides agree with TRBD1. Germline values: CDR1 MGHRA, CDR2 YSYEKL. The CDR3 contains 15 residues. Losses at the gene ends were 4 bases for V and 5 bases for J; bases not matched to a gene: 8. CDR3 DNA: TGCGCCAGCAGCCGAGGACAGGCGGCGAACAATGAGCAGTTCTTC. This encodes CASSRGQAANNEQFF.

The chain is built from TRBV30 and TRBJ2-3; a possible D gene is TRBD1 (6 bases). From germline, CDR1 is GTSNPN and CDR2 SVGIG (reference sequence). V dropped 7 bases and J dropped 2 bases, with 13 bases sitting between them. The CDR3 sequence is 13 residues long. Written as DNA, the CDR3 is TGTGCCTTCACAGGGTTTTTCACAGATACGCAGTATTTT. Translated: CAFTGFFTDTQYF.

This chain uses TRBV10-3 with TRBJ1-2; D is possibly TRBD1 (6 bases). Germline CDR1 reads ENHRY; CDR2 reads SYGVKD. This CDR3 is 12 amino acids long. The V end was cut by 2 bases, the J end by 8 bases, with 9 bases between. The CDR3 nucleotides read TGTGCCATCAGTGAGACAGGGAGAGGCTACACCTTC. Its protein is CAISETGRGYTF.